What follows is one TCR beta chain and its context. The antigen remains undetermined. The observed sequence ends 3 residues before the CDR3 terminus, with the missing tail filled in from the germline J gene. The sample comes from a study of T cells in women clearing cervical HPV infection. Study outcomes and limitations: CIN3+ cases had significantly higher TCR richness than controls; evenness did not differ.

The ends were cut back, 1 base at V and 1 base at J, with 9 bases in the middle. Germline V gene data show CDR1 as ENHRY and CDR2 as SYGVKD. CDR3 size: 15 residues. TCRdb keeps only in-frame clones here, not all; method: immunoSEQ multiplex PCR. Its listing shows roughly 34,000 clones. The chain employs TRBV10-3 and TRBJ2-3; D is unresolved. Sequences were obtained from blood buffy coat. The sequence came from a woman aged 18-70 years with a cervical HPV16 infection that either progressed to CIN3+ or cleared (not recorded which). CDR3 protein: CAISEYPVGTDTQYF. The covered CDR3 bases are TGTGCCATCAGTGAGTATCCGGTTGGCACAGATACG.